These 18 T cell receptor beta chains came from one sample sequenced in a study of cytotoxic CD8 clonotypes in ibrutinib-treated CLL. Profiled with immunoSEQ multiplex PCR; TCRdb holds only in-frame clones, not every one. Counted here are approximately 100,000 clones, more than 55% occurring once; the ten biggest clones make up 30% to 45%. The input for sequencing was PBMCs, taken after 24 months of ibrutinib treatment. The receptors shown here come from a human donor with chronic lymphocytic leukemia.

This clone has more than one count but fewer than ten. J is TRBJ1-4 and V is TRBV6-5; TRBD1 is a possible D gene (5 bases). CDR3 size: 15 residues. V gave up 4 bases and J gave up 5 bases, with 14 bases separating them. Germline CDR1 MNHEY, CDR2 SVGAGI. CDR3 loop: CASSSPTVGNEKLFF. CDR3 nucleotides: TGTGCCAGCAGTTCCCCGACAGTGGGGAATGAAAAACTGTTTTTT.

The V and J genes are TRBV19 and TRBJ2-7, with D possibly TRBD2 on 6 matching bases. Germline V gives CDR1 LNHDA, CDR2 SQIVND (reference sequence). The germline V and J ends were trimmed by 3 bases and 3 bases, with 21 bases remaining between them. The CDR3 has 17 amino acids. The CDR3 loop is CASSMGTYDPGVYEQYF. Written as DNA, the CDR3 is TGTGCCAGTAGTATGGGTACTTACGACCCGGGGGTCTACGAGCAGTACTTC. Full variable domain (outside the CDR3, taken from reference TRBV19 and TRBJ2-7): DGGITQSPKYLFRKEGQNVTLSCEQNLNHDAMYWYRQDPGQGLRLIYYSQIVNDFQKGDIAEGYSVSREKKESFPLTVTSAQKNPTAFYLCASSMGTYDPGVYEQYFGPGTRLTVT.

The DNA for the CDR3 is TGTGCCAGCAGTTACGGGGGAACTTTTAGTTCACCCCTCCACTTT. This gives the protein CASSYGGTFSSPLHF. The rearrangement uses TRBV6-6 and TRBJ1-6; a weak D match, TRBD1 (5 bases). Trimming left V 2 bases short and J 9 bases short, with 14 bases between. CDR1 MNHNY and CDR2 SVGAGI come from the germline V gene (reference sequence). CDR3 size: 15 residues.

The V call is TRBV30, the J call TRBJ1-2; 8 bases are a match to TRBD1. The CDR3 runs 13 residues. With V trimmed by 3 bases and J by 1 base, 1 base remained unmatched. CDR1 and CDR2 (germline): GTSNPN, SVGIG (reference sequence). The CDR3 spells CAWRGQGNYGYTF. Written as DNA, the CDR3 is TGTGCCTGGAGAGGACAGGGTAACTATGGCTACACCTTC.

The chain employs TRBV29-1 and TRBJ2-5, with 11 nucleotides matching TRBD2. The CDR3 spans 15 residues. The J segment lost 2 bases and the V segment lost 3 bases, leaving 5 bases of the junction unmatched. From germline, CDR1 is SQVTM and CDR2 ANQGSEA. The chain's CDR3 is CSVDLSGGVQETQYF. CDR3 nucleotide sequence: TGCAGCGTTGACCTTAGCGGGGGGGTACAAGAGACCCAGTACTTC.

This chain connects TRBV29-1 to TRBJ2-3; maybe TRBD2 (6 bases). Trimming stripped 6 bases from V and 4 bases from J, with 17 bases between. CDR1 is SQVTM, CDR2 ANQGSEA, per germline. The CDR3 contains 14 residues. The CDR3 DNA reads TGCAGCGTCTTCCAGGAGGGGACGGCAGATACGCAGTATTTT. Translation: CSVFQEGTADTQYF.

The chain joins TRBV30 to TRBJ1-1; D unclear. V lost 0 bases to trimming and J lost 2 bases, with 7 bases between them. The germline V gene encodes CDR1 GTSNPN and CDR2 SVGIG (reference sequence). CDR3 length: 13 amino acids. DNA for the CDR3: TGTGCCTGGAGTGTGACACTAAACACTGAAGCTTTCTTT. Its translation is CAWSVTLNTEAFF.

The chain is built from TRBV29-1 and TRBJ1-2; the match to TRBD1 covers 7 bases. The ends lost 6 bases at V and 0 bases at J; junction bases unmatched: 10. CDR1 and CDR2 from the germline V gene are SQVTM and ANQGSEA. The CDR3 runs 15 residues. CDR3 region: CSVATGRGTNYGYTF. DNA of the CDR3: TGCAGCGTCGCGACAGGGCGCGGAACTAACTATGGCTACACCTTC.

In its sample, this clone was seen a few times. This chain joins TRBV5-1 and TRBJ2-1; 9 nucleotides line up with TRBD1. The CDR3 loop spans 13 amino acids. J gave up 7 bases and V 3 bases, and 2 bases lay outside the gene matches. In germline, CDR1 is SGHRS, CDR2 YFSETQ. DNA for the CDR3: TGCGCCAGCAGCTCCGGGACAGGGAATGAGCAGTTCTTC. Protein sequence: CASSSGTGNEQFF.

The genes are TRBV10-3 and TRBJ2-1; TRBD2 is a possible D gene (5 bases). This CDR3 contains 12 residues. The germline CDR1 and CDR2 sequences are ENHRY and SYGVKD. V lost 5 bases and J 9 bases, leaving 11 bases between the germline ends. The DNA of the CDR3 is TGTGCCATCAGTCCGGAGGCCACTGAGCAGTTCTTC. Amino acid sequence: CAISPEATEQFF.

The CDR3, as DNA: TGTGCCAGCAGCGATTACAGGGATCGAGCTGAAGCTTTCTTT. This gives the protein CASSDYRDRAEAFF. V gene TRBV7-9 combines with J gene TRBJ1-1, with D possibly TRBD1 on 6 matching bases. The germline V gene encodes CDR1 SEHNR and CDR2 FQNEAQ (reference sequence). This CDR3 spans 14 amino acids. V was shortened by 5 bases and J by 6 bases, with 16 bases between the two germline ends.

The rearrangement joins TRBV29-1 to TRBJ1-5, with TRBD1 as a possible D gene (6 bases). The V end was cut by 7 bases, the J end by 4 bases, with 14 bases between. This CDR3 contains 13 residues. Germline CDR1 is SQVTM and CDR2 is ANQGSEA. The CDR3 is CSASAGVNQPQHF. The CDR3 DNA is TGCAGCGCCTCAGCAGGGGTGAATCAGCCCCAGCATTTT.

J is TRBJ2-7 and V is TRBV29-1; TRBD2 matches at 8 bases. Germline CDR1 and CDR2: SQVTM and ANQGSEA. This CDR3 has 16 residues. After removal of 1 base from V and 3 bases from J, the junction contained 11 bases not matched to a gene. DNA for the CDR3: TGCAGCGTTGAAGTTGGGGGAGCGGGGGTTAGCTACGAGCAGTACTTC. Translating it yields CSVEVGGAGVSYEQYF.

This chain links TRBV2 with TRBJ1-1; D gene unclear. The CDR3 has 14 amino acids. Per germline, CDR1 SNHLY and CDR2 FYNNEI. Trimming shortened V by 4 bases and J by 1 base, and 10 bases separated the two germline ends. CDR3 loop: CASSGEQKNTEAFF. For the CDR3, the DNA is TGTGCCAGCAGTGGGGAACAGAAGAACACTGAAGCTTTCTTT.

The J gene is TRBJ2-5, the V gene TRBV2, with unresolved D. Between the trimmed V and J ends, which lost 6 bases and 5 bases, there was a span of 4 bases. Germline V gene sequence: CDR1 SNHLY, CDR2 FYNNEI. This CDR3 region has 10 residues. The CDR3 loop is CASSEETQYF. The CDR3 DNA reads as TGTGCCAGCAGCGAGGAGACCCAGTACTTC.

In DNA form, the CDR3 reads TGTGCCTGGAAATTCACGGCCTCGGGGGCCAACGTCCTGACTTTC. Protein sequence: CAWKFTASGANVLTF. This chain connects TRBV30 to TRBJ2-6; D not certain. Looked up from germline, CDR1 is GTSNPN and CDR2 is SVGIG (reference sequence). V was cut by 4 bases and J by 4 bases, with 14 bases left in between. This CDR3 comprises 15 residues.

This clone showed up many times. The sample contains more than one DNA sequence encoding this CDR3. The V and J genes are TRBV29-1 and TRBJ2-5; D call uncertain. The CDR3 is made up of 12 amino acids. The V gene lost 4 bases and the J gene lost 2 bases, with 8 bases spanning the gap. The germline CDR1 and CDR2 sequences are SQVTM and ANQGSEA. CDR3 sequence: CSVAVRQETQYF. CDR3 bases: TGCAGCGTTGCTGTCAGACAAGAGACCCAGTACTTC.

The V gene is TRBV5-1, the J gene TRBJ2-5; D gene uncertain. The germline CDR1 and CDR2 sequences are SGHRS and YFSETQ. The length of the CDR3 is 13 residues. V lost 3 bases, J lost 4 bases, and 10 bases lay in between. The CDR3 loop is CASSSRFGETQYF. The CDR3 bases are TGCGCCAGCAGCTCGCGGTTTGGAGAGACCCAGTACTTC.